In this sample, the clone carrying this TCR beta chain turned up many times. This entry comes from a study of CD8+CD57+ T cells in acquired aplastic anemia. Genomic DNA constituted the template upon which TCR beta VDJ and CDR3 profiling was performed. MiXCR, run by TCRdb on the reads, gives a single entry per CDR3 protein. The sample lists 150,000 to 180,000 distinct CDR3 sequences; less than 60% were seen once. Germline V gene lookup returns CDR1 LNHDA and CDR2 SQIVND (reference sequence). CDR3 length: 14 amino acids. The V gene lost 5 bases and the J gene lost 4 bases, with 15 bases spanning the gap. It was patients with CD8+CD57+ cell expansion by flow cytometry who were chosen for sequencing.

The chain has TRBV19 and TRBJ2-7; D might be TRBD1 (8 bases). Sequenced material: sorted CD4+, CD8+, or CD8+CD57+ T cells (not recorded which) from PBMCs. The TCR originated in a human donor with aplastic anemia. CDR3 amino acids: CASSVGQGGYEQYF. CDR3 coding DNA: TGTGCCAGTAGTGTCGGACAGGGAGGGTACGAGCAGTACTTC.